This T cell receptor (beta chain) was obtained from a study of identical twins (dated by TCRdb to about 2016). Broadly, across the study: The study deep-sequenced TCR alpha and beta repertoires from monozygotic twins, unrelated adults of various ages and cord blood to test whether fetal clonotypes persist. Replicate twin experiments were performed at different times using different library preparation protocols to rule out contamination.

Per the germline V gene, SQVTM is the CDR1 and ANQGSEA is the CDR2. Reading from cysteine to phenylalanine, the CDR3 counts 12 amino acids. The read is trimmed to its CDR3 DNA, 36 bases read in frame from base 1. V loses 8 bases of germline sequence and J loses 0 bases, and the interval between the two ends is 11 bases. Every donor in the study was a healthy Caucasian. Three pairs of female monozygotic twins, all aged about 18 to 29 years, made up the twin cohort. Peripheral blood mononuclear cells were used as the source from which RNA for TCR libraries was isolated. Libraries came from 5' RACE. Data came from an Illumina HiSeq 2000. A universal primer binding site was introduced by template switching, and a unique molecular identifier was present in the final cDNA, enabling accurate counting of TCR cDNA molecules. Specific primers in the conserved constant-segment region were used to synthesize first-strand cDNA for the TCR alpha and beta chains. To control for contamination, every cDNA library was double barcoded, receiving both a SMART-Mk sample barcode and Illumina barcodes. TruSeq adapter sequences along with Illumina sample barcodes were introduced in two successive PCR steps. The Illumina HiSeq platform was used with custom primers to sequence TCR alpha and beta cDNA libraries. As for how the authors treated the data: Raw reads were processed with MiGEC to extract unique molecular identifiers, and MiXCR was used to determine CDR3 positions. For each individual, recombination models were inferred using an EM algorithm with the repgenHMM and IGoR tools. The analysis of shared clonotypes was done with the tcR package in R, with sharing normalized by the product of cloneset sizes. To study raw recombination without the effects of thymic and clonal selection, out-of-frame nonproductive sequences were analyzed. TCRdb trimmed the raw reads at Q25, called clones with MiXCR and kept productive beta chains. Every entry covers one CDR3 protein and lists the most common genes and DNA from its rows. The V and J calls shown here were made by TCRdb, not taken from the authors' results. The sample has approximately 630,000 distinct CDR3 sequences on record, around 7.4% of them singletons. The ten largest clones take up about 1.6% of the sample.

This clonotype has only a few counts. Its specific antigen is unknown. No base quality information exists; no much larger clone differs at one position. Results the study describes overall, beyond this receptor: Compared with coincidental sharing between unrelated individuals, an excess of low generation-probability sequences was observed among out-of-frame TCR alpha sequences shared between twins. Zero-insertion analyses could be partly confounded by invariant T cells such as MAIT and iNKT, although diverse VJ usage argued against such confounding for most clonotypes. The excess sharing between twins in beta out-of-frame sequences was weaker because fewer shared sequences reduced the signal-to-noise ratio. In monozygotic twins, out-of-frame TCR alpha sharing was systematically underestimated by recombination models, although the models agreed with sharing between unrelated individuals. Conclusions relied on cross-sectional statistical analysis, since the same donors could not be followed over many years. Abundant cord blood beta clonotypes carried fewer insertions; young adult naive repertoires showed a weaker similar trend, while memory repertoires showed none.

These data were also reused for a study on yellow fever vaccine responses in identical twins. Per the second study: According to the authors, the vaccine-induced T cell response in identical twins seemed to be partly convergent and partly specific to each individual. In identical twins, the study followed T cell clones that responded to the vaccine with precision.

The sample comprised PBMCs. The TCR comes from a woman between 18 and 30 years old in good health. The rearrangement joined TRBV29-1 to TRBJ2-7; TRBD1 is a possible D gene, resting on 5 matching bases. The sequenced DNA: TGCAGCATACAGGAGTACTCCTACGAGCAGTACTTC. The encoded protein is CSIQEYSYEQYF.